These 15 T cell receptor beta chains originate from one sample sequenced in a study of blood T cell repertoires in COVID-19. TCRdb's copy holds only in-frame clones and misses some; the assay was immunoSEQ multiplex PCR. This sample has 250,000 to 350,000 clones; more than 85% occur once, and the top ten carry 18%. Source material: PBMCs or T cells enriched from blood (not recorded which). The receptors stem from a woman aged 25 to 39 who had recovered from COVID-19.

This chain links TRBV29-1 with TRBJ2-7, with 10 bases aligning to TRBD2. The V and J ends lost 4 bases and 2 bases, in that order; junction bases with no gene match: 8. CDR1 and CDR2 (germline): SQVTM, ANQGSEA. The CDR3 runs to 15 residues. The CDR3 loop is CSVGKLAGATYEQYF. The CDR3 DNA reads TGCAGCGTTGGCAAGCTAGCGGGGGCAACCTACGAGCAGTACTTC.

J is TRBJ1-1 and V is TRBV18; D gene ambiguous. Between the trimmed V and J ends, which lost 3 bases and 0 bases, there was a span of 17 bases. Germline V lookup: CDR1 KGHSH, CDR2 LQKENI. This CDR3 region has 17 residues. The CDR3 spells CASSPQLDRGMNTEAFF. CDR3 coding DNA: TGTGCCAGCTCACCTCAGTTGGATCGAGGGATGAACACTGAAGCTTTCTTT. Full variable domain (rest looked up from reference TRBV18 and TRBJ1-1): NAGVMQNPRHLVRRRGQEARLRCSPMKGHSHVYWYRQLPEEGLKFMVYLQKENIIDESGMPKERFSAEFPKEGPSILRIQQVVRGDSAAYFCASSPQLDRGMNTEAFFGQGTRLTVV.

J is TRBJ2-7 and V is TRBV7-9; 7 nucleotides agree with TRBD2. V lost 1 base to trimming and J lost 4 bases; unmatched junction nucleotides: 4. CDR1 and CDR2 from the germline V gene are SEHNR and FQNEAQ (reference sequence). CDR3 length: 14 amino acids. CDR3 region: CASSLGLAGYEQYF. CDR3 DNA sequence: TGTGCCAGCAGCTTAGGACTAGCAGGTTACGAGCAGTACTTC.

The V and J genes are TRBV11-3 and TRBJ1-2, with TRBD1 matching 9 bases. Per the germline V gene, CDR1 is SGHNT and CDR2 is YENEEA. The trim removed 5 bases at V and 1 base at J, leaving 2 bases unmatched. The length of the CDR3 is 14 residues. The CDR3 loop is CASSPGQGNYGYTF. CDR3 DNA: TGTGCCAGCAGCCCGGGACAGGGTAACTATGGCTACACCTTC.

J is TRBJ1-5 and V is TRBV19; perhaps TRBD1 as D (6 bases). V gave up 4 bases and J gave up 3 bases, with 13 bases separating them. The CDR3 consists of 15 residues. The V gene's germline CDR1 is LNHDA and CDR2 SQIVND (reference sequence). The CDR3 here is CASSNYHRANQPQHF. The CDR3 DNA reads TGTGCCAGTAGTAACTACCACAGGGCCAATCAGCCCCAGCATTTT.

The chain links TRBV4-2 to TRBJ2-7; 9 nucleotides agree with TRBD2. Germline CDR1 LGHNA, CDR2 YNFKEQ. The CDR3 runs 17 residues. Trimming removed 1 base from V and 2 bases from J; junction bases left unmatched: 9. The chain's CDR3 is CASSQVEAGGSPYEQYF. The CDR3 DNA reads TGTGCCAGCAGCCAAGTAGAGGCGGGAGGGTCTCCCTACGAGCAGTACTTC.

CDR3 DNA sequence: TGTGCCAGCAGTGCCCCGGGACTAGCGGGCGACGAGCAGTACTTC. Translated, it gives CASSAPGLAGDEQYF. The chain has TRBV2 and TRBJ2-7; 12 bases are shared with TRBD2. The CDR3 runs to 15 residues. CDR1 SNHLY and CDR2 FYNNEI come from the germline V gene. V shed 4 bases and J 5 bases; nucleotides not matched to a gene: 6.

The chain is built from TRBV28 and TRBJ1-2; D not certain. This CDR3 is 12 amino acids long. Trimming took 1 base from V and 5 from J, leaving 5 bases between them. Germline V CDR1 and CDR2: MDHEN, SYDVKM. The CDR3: CASSLFSYGYTF. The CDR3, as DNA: TGTGCCAGCAGTTTATTTAGTTATGGCTACACCTTC.

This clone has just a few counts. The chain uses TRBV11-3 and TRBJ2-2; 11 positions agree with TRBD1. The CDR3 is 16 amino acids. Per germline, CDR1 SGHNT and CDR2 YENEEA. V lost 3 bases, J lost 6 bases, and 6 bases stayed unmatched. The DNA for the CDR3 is TGTGCCAGCAGCTTCTGGGACAGGGGGGGTGCCGGGGAGCTGTTTTTT. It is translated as CASSFWDRGGAGELFF. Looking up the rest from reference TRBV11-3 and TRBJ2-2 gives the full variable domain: EAGVVQSPRYKIIEKKQPVAFWCNPISGHNTLYWYLQNLGQGPELLIRYENEEAVDDSQLPKDRFSAERLKGVDSTLKIQPAELGDSAVYLCASSFWDRGGAGELFFGEGSRLTVL.

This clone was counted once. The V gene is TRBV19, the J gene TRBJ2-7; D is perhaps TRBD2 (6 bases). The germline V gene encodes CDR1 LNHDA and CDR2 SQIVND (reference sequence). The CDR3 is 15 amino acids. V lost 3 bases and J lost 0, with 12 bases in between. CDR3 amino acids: CASSILYGSSYEQYF. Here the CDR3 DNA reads TGTGCCAGTAGTATTCTGTACGGGAGCTCCTACGAGCAGTACTTC.

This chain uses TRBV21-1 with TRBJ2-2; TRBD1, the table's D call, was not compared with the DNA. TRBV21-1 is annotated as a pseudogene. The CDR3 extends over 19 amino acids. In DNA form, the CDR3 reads TGTGCCAGCAGCAGGCCTCGTCGGGACAGGCAGACGAACACCGGGGAGCTGTTTTTT. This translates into CASSRPRRDRQTNTGELFF.

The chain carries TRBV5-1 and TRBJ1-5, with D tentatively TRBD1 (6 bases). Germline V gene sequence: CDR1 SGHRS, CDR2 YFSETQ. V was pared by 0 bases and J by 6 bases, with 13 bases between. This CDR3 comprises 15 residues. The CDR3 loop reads CASSLEGGRGQPQHF. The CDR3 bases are TGCGCCAGCAGCTTGGAAGGGGGAAGGGGTCAGCCCCAGCATTTT.

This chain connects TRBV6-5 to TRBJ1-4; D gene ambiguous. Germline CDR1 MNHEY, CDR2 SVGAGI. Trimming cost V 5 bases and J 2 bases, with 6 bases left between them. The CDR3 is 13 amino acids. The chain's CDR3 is CASSRGTNEKLFF. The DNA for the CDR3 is TGTGCCAGCAGTAGAGGGACTAATGAAAAACTGTTTTTT.

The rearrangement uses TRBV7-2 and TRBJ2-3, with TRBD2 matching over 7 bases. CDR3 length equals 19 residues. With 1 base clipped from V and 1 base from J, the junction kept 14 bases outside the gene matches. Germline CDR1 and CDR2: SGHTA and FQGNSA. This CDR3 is CASSLEGSSGARRTDTQYF. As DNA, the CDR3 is TGTGCCAGCAGCTTAGAGGGTAGCAGCGGGGCTCGGCGCACAGATACGCAGTATTTT.

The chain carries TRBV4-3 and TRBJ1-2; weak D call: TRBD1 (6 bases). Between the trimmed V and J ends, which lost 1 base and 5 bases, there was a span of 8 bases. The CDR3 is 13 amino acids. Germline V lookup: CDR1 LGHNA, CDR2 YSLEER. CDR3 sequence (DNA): TGCGCCAGCAGCCAAGGCAGGGGATATGGCTACACCTTC. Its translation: CASSQGRGYGYTF.